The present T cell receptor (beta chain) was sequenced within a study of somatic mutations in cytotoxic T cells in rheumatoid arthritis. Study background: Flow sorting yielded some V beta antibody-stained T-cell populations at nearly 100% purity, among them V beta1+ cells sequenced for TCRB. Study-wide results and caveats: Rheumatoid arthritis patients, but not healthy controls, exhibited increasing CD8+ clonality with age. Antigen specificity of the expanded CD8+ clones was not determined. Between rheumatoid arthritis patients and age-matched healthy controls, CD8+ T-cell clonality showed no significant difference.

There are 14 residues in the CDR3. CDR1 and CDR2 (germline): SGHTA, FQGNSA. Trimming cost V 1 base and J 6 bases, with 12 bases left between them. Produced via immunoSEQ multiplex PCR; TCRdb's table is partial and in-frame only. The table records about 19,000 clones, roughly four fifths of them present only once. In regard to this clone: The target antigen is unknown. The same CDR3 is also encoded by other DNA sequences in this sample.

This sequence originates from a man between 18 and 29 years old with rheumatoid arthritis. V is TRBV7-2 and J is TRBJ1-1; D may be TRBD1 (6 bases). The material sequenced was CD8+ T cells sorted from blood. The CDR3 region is CASSLGPRGSEAFF. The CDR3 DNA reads TGTGCCAGCAGCTTAGGCCCCAGGGGTTCTGAAGCTTTCTTT.